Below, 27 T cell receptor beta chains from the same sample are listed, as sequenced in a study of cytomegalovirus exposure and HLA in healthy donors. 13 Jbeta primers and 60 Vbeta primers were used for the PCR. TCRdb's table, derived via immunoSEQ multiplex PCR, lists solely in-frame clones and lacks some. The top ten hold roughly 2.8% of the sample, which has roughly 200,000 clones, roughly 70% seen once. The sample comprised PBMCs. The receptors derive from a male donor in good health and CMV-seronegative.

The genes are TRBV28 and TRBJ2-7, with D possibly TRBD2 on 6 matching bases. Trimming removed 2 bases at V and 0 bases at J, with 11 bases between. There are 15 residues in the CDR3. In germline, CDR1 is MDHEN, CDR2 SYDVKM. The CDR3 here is CASSLVGRDSYEQYF. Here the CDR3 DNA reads TGTGCCAGCAGTTTAGTCGGGAGAGACTCCTACGAGCAGTACTTC. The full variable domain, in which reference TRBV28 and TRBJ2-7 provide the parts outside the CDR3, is DVKVTQSSRYLVKRTGEKVFLECVQDMDHENMFWYRQDPGLGLRLIYFSYDVKMKEKGDIPEGYSVSREKKERFSLILESASTNQTSMYLCASSLVGRDSYEQYFGPGTRLTVT.

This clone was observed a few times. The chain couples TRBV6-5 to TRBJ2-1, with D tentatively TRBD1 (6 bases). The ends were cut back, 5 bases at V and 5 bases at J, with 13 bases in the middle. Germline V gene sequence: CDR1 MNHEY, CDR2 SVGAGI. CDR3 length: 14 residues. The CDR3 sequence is CASSPRQVNNEQFF. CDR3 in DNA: TGTGCCAGCAGTCCGAGACAGGTAAACAATGAGCAGTTCTTC.

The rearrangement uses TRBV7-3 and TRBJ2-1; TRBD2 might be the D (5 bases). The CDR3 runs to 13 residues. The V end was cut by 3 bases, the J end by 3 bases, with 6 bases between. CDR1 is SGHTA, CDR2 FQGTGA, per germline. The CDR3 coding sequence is TGTGCCAGCAGCTTTGGAGGCTACAATGAGCAGTTCTTC. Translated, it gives CASSFGGYNEQFF.

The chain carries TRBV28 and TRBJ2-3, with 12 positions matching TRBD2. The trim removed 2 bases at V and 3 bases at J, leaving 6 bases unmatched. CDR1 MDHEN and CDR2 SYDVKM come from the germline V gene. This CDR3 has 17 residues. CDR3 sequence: CASSLELAGGPTDTQYF. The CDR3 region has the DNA TGTGCCAGCAGTTTAGAGCTAGCGGGGGGGCCAACAGATACGCAGTATTTT.

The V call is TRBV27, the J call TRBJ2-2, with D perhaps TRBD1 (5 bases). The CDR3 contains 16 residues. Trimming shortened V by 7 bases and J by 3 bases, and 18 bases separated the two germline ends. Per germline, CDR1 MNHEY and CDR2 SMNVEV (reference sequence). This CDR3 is CASTSIGSGYTGELFF. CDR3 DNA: TGTGCCAGCACCTCTATCGGGTCAGGGTACACCGGGGAGCTGTTTTTT.

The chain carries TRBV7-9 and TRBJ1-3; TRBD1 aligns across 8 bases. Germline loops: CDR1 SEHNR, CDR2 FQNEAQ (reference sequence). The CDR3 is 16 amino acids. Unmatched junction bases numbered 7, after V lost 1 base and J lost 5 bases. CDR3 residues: CASSLGTGSMRNTIYF. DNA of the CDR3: TGTGCCAGCAGCTTAGGGACAGGGTCGATGAGAAACACCATATATTTT.

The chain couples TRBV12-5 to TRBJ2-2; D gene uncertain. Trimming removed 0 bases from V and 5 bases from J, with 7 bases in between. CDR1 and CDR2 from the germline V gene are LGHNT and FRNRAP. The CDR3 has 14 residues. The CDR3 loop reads CASGLVAQTGELFF. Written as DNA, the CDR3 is TGTGCTAGTGGTTTGGTGGCTCAAACCGGGGAGCTGTTTTTT.

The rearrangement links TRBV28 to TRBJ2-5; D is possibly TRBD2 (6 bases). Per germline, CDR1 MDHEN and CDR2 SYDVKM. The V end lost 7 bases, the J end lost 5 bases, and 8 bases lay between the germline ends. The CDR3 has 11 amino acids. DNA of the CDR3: TGTGCCAGCATGGGGAGGGAGACCCAGTACTTC. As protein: CASMGRETQYF.

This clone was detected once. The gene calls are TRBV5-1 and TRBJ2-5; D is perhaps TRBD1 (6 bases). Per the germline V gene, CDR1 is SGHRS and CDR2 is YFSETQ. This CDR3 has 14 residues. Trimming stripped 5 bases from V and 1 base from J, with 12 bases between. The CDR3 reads CASSPGQAQETQYF. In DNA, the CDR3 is TGCGCCAGCAGTCCGGGACAAGCCCAAGAGACCCAGTACTTC.

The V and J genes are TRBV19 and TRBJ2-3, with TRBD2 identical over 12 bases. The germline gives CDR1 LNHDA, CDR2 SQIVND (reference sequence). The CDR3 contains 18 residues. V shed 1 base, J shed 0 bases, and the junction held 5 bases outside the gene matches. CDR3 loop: CASSIALAGGGSTDTQYF. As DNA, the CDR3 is TGTGCCAGTAGTATAGCACTAGCGGGAGGAGGGAGCACAGATACGCAGTATTTT.

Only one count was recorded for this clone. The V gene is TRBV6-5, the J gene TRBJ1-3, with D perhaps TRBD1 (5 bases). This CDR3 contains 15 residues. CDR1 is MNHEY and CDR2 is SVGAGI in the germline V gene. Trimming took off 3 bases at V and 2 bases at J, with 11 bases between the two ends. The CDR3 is CASSYTGRAGNTIYF. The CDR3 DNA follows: TGTGCCAGCAGTTATACAGGACGGGCTGGAAACACCATATATTTT.

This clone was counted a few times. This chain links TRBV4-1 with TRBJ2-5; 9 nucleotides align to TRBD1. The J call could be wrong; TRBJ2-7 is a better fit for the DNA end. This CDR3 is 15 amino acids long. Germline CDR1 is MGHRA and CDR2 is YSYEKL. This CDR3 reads CASSHPGQGHYEQYF. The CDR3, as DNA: TGCGCCAGCAGCCATCCGGGACAGGGTCACTACGAGCAGTACTTC.

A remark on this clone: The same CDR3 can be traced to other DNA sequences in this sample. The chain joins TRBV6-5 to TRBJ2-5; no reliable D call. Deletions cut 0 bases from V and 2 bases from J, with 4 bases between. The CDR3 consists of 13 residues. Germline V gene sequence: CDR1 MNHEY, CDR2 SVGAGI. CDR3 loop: CASSYSYQETQYF. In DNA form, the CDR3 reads TGTGCCAGCAGTTACTCGTATCAAGAGACCCAGTACTTC.

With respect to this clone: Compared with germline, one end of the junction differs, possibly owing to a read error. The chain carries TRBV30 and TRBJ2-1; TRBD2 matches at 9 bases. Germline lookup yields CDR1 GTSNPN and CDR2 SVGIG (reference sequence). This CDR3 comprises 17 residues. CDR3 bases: TGTGCCTGGAGTGTGAGGCCCGGGGCGGGAGGGCCTTTTGTGAGGGTCTTC. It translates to CAWSVRPGAGGPFVRVF. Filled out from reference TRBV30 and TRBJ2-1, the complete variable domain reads SQTIHQWPATLVQPVGSPLSLECTVEGTSNPNLYWYRQAAGRGLQLLFYSVGIGQISSEVPQNLSASRPQDRQFILSSKKLLLSDSGFYLCAWSVRPGAGGPFVRVFGPGTRLTVL.

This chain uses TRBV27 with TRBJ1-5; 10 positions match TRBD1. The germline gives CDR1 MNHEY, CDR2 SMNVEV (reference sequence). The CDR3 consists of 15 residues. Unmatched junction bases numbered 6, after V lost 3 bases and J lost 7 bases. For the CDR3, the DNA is TGTGCCAGCAGTTTGGGACAGGGGTTTGGGCAGCCCCAGCATTTT. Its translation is CASSLGQGFGQPQHF.

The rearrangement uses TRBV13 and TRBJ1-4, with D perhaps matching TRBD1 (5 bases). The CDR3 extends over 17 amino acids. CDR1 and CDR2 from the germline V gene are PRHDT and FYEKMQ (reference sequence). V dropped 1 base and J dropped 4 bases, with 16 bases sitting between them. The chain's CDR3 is CASSLAQTAPYNEKLFF. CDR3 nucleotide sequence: TGTGCCAGCAGCTTAGCGCAGACAGCACCCTATAATGAAAAACTGTTTTTT.

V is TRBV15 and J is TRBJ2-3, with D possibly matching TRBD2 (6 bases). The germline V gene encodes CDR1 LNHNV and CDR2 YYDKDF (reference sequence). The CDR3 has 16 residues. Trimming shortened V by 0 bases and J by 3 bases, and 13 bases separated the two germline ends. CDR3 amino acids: CATSREWPSVTDTQYF. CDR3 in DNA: TGTGCCACCAGCAGAGAGTGGCCTAGCGTGACAGATACGCAGTATTTT.

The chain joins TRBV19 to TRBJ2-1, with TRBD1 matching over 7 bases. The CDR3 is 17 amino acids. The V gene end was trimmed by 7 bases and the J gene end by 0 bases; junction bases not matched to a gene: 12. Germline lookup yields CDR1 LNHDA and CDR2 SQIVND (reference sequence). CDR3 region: CASTRRGLLSSYNEQFF. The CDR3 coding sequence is TGTGCCAGTACCCGAAGGGGGCTGCTCTCCTCCTACAATGAGCAGTTCTTC.

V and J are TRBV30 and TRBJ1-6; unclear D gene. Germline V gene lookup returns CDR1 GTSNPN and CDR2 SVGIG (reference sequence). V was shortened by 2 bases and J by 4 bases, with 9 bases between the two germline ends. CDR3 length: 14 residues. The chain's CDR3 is CAWSPEIYNSPLHF. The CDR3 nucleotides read TGTGCCTGGAGTCCGGAGATTTATAATTCACCCCTCCACTTT. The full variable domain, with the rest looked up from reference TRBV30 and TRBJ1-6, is SQTIHQWPATLVQPVGSPLSLECTVEGTSNPNLYWYRQAAGRGLQLLFYSVGIGQISSEVPQNLSASRPQDRQFILSSKKLLLSDSGFYLCAWSPEIYNSPLHFGNGTRLTVT.

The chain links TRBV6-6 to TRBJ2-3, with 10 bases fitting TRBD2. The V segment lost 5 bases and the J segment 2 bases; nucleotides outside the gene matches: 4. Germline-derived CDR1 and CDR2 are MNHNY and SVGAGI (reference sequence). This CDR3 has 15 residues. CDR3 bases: TGTGCCAGCAGTGAGCGGGGGGGCTACACAGATACGCAGTATTTT. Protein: CASSERGGYTDTQYF.

Here the CDR3 reads CASSLAGGATGELFF. The CDR3 nucleotides read TGTGCCAGCAGTTTAGCGGGGGGGGCCACCGGGGAGCTGTTTTTT. The chain couples TRBV7-3 to TRBJ2-2, with 11 bases identical to TRBD2. The junction had 4 bases not matched to a gene; V was cut back by 6 bases and J by 4 bases. CDR3 length: 15 amino acids. Germline CDR1 SGHTA, CDR2 FQGTGA. Using reference TRBV7-3 and TRBJ2-2 for the parts outside the CDR3, the full variable domain is GAGVSQTPSNKVTEKGKYVELRCDPISGHTALYWYRQSLGQGPEFLIYFQGTGAADDSGLPNDRFFAVRPEGSVSTLKIQRTERGDSAVYLCASSLAGGATGELFFGEGSRLTVL.

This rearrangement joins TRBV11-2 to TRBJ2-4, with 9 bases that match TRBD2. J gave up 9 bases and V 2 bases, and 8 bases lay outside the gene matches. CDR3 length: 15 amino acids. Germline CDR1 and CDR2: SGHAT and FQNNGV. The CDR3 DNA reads TGTGCCAGCAGCTTATCTAGCGGGATGGGTAGCATTCAGTACTTC. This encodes CASSLSSGMGSIQYF.

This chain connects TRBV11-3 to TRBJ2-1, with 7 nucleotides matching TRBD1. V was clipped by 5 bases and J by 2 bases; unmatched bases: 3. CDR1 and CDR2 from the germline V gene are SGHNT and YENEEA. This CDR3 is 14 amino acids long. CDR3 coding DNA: TGTGCCAGCAGCCCACAGGGGACCTACAATGAGCAGTTCTTC. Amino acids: CASSPQGTYNEQFF. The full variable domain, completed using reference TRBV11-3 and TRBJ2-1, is EAGVVQSPRYKIIEKKQPVAFWCNPISGHNTLYWYLQNLGQGPELLIRYENEEAVDDSQLPKDRFSAERLKGVDSTLKIQPAELGDSAVYLCASSPQGTYNEQFFGPGTRLTVL.

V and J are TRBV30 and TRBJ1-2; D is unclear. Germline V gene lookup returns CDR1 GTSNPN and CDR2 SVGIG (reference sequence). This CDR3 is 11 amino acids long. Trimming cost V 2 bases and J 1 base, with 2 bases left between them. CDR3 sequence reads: CAWSYNYGYTF. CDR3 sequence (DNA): TGTGCCTGGAGTTATAACTATGGCTACACCTTC.

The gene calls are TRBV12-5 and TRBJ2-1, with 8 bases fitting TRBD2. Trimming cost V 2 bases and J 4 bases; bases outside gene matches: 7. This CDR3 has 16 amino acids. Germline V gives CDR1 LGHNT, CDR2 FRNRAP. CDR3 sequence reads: CASGLYLAGAYNEQFF. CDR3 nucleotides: TGTGCTAGTGGTTTGTATCTAGCGGGCGCTTACAATGAGCAGTTCTTC.

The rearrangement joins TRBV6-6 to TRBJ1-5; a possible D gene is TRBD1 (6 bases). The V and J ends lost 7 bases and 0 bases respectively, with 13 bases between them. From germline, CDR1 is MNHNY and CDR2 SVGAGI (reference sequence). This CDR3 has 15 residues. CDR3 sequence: CASIGGSHSNQPQHF. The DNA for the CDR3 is TGTGCCAGCATTGGGGGCAGTCATAGCAATCAGCCCCAGCATTTT.

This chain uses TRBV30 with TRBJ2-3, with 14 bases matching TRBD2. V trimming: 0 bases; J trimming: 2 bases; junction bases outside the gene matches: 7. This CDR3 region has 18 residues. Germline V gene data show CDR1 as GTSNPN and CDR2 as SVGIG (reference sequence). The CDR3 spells CAWSVRGTSGSVTDTQYF. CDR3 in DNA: TGTGCCTGGAGTGTACGAGGGACTAGCGGGAGTGTCACAGATACGCAGTATTTT.